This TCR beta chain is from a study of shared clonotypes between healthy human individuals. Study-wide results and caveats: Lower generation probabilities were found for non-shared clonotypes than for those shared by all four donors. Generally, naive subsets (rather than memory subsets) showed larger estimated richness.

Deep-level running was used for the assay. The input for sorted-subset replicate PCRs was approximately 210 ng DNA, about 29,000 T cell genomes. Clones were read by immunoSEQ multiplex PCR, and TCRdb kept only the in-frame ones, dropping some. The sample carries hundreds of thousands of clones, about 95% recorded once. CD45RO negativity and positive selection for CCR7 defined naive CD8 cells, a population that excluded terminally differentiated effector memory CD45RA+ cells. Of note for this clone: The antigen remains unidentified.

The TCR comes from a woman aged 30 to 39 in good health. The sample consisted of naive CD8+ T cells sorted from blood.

Here the CDR3 reads CASGDSSYEQYF. DNA of the CDR3: TGTGCCAGCGGGGACAGCTCCTACGAGCAGTACTTC. The genes are TRBV27 and TRBJ2-7, with 7 bases lining up with TRBD1. Germline V gene sequence: CDR1 MNHEY, CDR2 SMNVEV (reference sequence). This CDR3 is built from 12 residues. The J segment lost 0 bases and the V segment lost 8 bases, leaving 1 base of the junction unmatched.